This TCR beta chain emerged from a study of blood T cell repertoires in COVID-19. Study at large: The cDNA or gDNA used as material had been derived from T cells, B-cell-depleted T cells, or PBMCs.

This clone was observed a handful of times. In the authors' methods: Estimation of nucleated cell counts was performed using reference gene primer amplification. Assay used: immunoSEQ multiplex PCR; TCRdb lists only in-frame clones, some missing. The V and J calls and clone size were taken over from that table, and D and trimming were inferred from the DNA. The sample has 290,000 or so clones, almost 85% seen once; the top ten hold 5.1%. The CDR3 is 14 amino acids. CDR1 and CDR2 from the germline V gene are SGHNT and YYREEE (reference sequence). Between the trimmed V and J ends, which lost 4 bases and 2 bases, there was a span of 11 bases.

Input material: peripheral blood. The chain uses TRBV5-4 and TRBJ2-3; the D gene is possibly TRBD1 (6 bases). The clonotype comes from a man aged 45-65 years with active or convalescent COVID-19. Here the CDR3 reads CASSQDSATDTQYF. In DNA, the CDR3 is TGTGCCAGCAGCCAGGACAGCGCCACAGATACGCAGTATTTT.